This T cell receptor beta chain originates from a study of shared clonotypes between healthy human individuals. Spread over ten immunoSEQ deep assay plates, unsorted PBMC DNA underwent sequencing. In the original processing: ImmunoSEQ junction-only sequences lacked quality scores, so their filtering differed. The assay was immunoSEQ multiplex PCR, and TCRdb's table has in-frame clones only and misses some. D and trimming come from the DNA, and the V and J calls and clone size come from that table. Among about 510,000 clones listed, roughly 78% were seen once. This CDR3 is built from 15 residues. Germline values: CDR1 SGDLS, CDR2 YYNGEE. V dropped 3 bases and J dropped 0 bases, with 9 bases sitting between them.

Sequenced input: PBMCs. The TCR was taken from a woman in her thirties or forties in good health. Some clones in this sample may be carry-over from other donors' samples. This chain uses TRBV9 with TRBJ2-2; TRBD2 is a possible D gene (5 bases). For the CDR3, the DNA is TGTGCCAGCAGCGCCGCACTAGCGAACACCGGGGAGCTGTTTTTT. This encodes CASSAALANTGELFF.